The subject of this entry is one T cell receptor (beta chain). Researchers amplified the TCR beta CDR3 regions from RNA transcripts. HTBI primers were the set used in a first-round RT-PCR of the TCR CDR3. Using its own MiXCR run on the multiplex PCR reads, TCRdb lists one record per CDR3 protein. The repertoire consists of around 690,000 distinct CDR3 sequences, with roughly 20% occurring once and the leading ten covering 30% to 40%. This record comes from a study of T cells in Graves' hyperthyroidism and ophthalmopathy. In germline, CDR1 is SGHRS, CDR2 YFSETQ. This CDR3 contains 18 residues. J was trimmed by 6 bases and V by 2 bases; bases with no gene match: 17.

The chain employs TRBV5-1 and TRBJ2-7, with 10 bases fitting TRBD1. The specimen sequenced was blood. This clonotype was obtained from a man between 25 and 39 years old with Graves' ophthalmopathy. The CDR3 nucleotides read TGCGCCAGCAGCTTTGGACAGGGGGTTAGTGAGGGACTACGCGAGCAGTACTTC. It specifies CASSFGQGVSEGLREQYF.